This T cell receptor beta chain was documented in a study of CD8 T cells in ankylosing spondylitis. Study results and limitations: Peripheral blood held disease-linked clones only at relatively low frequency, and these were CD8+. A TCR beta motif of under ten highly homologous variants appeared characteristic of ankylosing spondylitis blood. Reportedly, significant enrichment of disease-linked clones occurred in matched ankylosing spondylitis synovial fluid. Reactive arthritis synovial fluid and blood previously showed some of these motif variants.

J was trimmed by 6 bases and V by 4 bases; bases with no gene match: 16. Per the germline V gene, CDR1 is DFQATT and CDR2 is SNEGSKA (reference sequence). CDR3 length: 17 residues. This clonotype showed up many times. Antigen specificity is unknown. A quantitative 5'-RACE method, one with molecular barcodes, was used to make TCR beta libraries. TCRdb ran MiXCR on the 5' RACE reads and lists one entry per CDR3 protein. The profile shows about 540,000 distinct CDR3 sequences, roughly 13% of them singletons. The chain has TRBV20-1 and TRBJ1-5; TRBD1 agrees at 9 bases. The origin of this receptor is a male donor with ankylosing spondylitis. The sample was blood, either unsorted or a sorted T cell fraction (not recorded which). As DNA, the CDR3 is TGCAGTGCTACTCCGACAGGGGGAAGGAGTGATGCTCAGCCCCAGCATTTT. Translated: CSATPTGGRSDAQPQHF.